This TCR beta chain was obtained from a study of blood T cell repertoires in COVID-19. Across the whole study: Sites in the United States, Italy and Spain provided acute and convalescent COVID-19 samples.

In the source study's methods: Nucleated cell number was recorded as an estimate derived from reference gene primer amplification. Clones were sequenced by immunoSEQ multiplex PCR, and TCRdb holds only the in-frame ones, with some missing. The DNA was the basis for D and trimming; V, J and clone size are from that table. The sample contains about 74,000 clones, around 90% of which appear only once. CDR3 length: 11 residues. The germline CDR1 and CDR2 sequences are DFQATT and SNEGSKA (reference sequence). Trimming pared 6 bases from V and 5 bases from J, leaving 10 bases between. The rearrangement uses TRBV20-1 and TRBJ1-2, with D possibly being TRBD1 (5 bases). The sequence derives from a woman of 80 years or more with active or convalescent COVID-19. The sample comprised peripheral blood. The CDR3 region is CSAQGSYGYTF. The CDR3 DNA sequence: TGCAGTGCCCAGGGTTCATATGGCTACACCTTC.